This T cell receptor (beta chain) was captured by sequencing in a study of shared T cell receptors in the human thymus. This table comes from immunoSEQ multiplex PCR, and its TCRdb copy is limited to in-frame clones, with some not included. The data hold fewer than 700,000 clones, with around nine tenths observed a single time. V dropped 5 bases and J dropped 1; count of bases not matched to a gene: 6. From germline, CDR1 is MDHEN and CDR2 SYDVKM. This CDR3 region has 17 residues. The data also belong to a second study, concerning human thymus T cells. That work states: The study used thymus tissue resected during corrective heart surgery. Thymic TCR repertoires of unrelated people reportedly overlapped highly.

This sequence originates from a boy in the first two years of life with a congenital heart defect. Specimen: thymocytes. The chain is built from TRBV28 and TRBJ2-7, with 15 bases aligning to TRBD2. The CDR3 nucleotides read TGTGCCAGCAGTCCCCCCGGACTAGCGGGAGGGTCCTACGAGCAGTACTTC. Translated: CASSPPGLAGGSYEQYF.